The 22 T cell receptor beta chains presented below share a single source sample, sequenced in a study of blood T cell repertoires in COVID-19. The assay was immunoSEQ multiplex PCR, and TCRdb's table has in-frame clones only and misses some. Here the sample spans about 240,000 clones, approximately 80% being singletons. Sequencing input: peripheral blood. The receptor set was obtained from a woman between 70 and 85 years old with acute or convalescent COVID-19.

The CDR3 DNA follows: TGTGCCATCAGAAAGTCAGGGGACAATCAGCCCCAGCATTTT. This translates into CAIRKSGDNQPQHF. The genes are TRBV10-3 and TRBJ1-5; D might be TRBD1 (6 bases). CDR1 and CDR2 (germline): ENHRY, SYGVKD. The CDR3 contains 14 residues. The germline V and J ends were trimmed by 6 bases and 3 bases, with 12 bases remaining between them.

V is TRBV7-9 and J is TRBJ2-3, with 10 bases fitting TRBD2. The CDR3 extends over 15 amino acids. V gave up 4 bases and J gave up 2 bases; unmatched junction bases: 3. Germline CDR1 SEHNR, CDR2 FQNEAQ (reference sequence). The DNA for the CDR3 is TGTGCCAGCAGCTCCGGGACTAGCGACACAGATACGCAGTATTTT. It is translated as CASSSGTSDTDTQYF.

The rearrangement joins TRBV6-2 or TRBV6-3 to TRBJ1-2, with D perhaps TRBD1 (6 bases). Germline assignment: CDR1 MNHEY and CDR2 SVGEGT. This CDR3 has 18 amino acids. Trimming removed 0 bases at V and 5 bases at J, with 22 bases between. CDR3 in amino acids: CASSYSGSPDSRFYGYTF. The CDR3 DNA reads TGTGCCAGCAGTTACTCTGGGTCGCCGGACAGTCGGTTTTATGGCTACACCTTC.

V is TRBV7-9 and J is TRBJ2-3, with 8 bases aligning to TRBD1. Germline values: CDR1 SEHNR, CDR2 FQNEAQ (reference sequence). Losses at the gene ends were 2 bases for V and 14 bases for J; bases not matched to a gene: 3. The CDR3 extends over 11 amino acids. CDR3 amino acids: CASSLSDRGYF. The CDR3, as DNA: TGTGCCAGCAGCTTAAGCGACAGGGGGTATTTT.

This clone occurred once. The chain combines TRBV15 with TRBJ2-3, with unresolved D. The CDR3 is 13 amino acids. Trimming removed 1 base from V and 4 bases from J, with 6 bases in between. CDR1 and CDR2 (germline): LNHNV, YYDKDF (reference sequence). The CDR3: CATSRASPDTQYF. CDR3 in DNA: TGTGCCACCAGCAGAGCCTCCCCAGATACGCAGTATTTT.

This clone was observed once. The gene calls are TRBV6-5 and TRBJ2-7; 7 bases map to TRBD1. Losses at the gene ends were 5 bases for V and 1 base for J; bases not matched to a gene: 8. Germline V gene data show CDR1 as MNHEY and CDR2 as SVGAGI. The CDR3 sequence is 15 residues long. This CDR3 reads CASSIYRQGSYEQYF. In DNA, the CDR3 is TGTGCCAGCAGTATCTATAGACAGGGTTCCTACGAGCAGTACTTC.

The chain links TRBV19 to TRBJ1-6, with unresolved D. Between the trimmed V and J ends, which lost 4 bases and 8 bases, there was a span of 12 bases. The germline CDR1 and CDR2 sequences are LNHDA and SQIVND (reference sequence). This CDR3 has 14 amino acids. This CDR3 is CASSTGWFDSPLHF. CDR3 sequence (DNA): TGTGCCAGTAGTACAGGATGGTTTGATTCACCCCTCCACTTT.

This clone was counted only a few times. The chain carries TRBV19 and TRBJ1-5; D not certain. CDR3 length: 17 amino acids. Germline V gene sequence: CDR1 LNHDA, CDR2 SQIVND (reference sequence). Deletions cut 4 bases from V and 0 bases from J, with 16 bases between. CDR3 protein: CASSTTGSSNSNQPQHF. The CDR3 DNA reads TGTGCCAGTAGTACGACCGGGAGCTCGAATAGCAATCAGCCCCAGCATTTT. Looking up the rest from reference TRBV19 and TRBJ1-5 gives the full variable domain: DGGITQSPKYLFRKEGQNVTLSCEQNLNHDAMYWYRQDPGQGLRLIYYSQIVNDFQKGDIAEGYSVSREKKESFPLTVTSAQKNPTAFYLCASSTTGSSNSNQPQHFGDGTRLSIL.

The V and J genes are TRBV7-2 and TRBJ2-7, with no clear D. Between the trimmed V and J ends, which lost 0 bases and 4 bases, there was a span of 4 bases. The CDR3 extends over 12 amino acids. The germline V gene encodes CDR1 SGHTA and CDR2 FQGNSA. The CDR3 DNA sequence: TGTGCCAGCAGCTTAGCCGTATACGAGCAGTACTTC. It encodes CASSLAVYEQYF.

The V gene is TRBV27, the J gene TRBJ2-6, with a weak D call TRBD1 (5 bases). The CDR3 spans 15 residues. V lost 3 bases, J lost 3 bases, and 9 bases lay in between. Germline V gives CDR1 MNHEY, CDR2 SMNVEV (reference sequence). The CDR3 loop is CASSFQGFGANVLTF. The CDR3 bases are TGTGCCAGCAGTTTTCAGGGCTTTGGGGCCAACGTCCTGACTTTC.

The chain links TRBV12-5 to TRBJ1-1, with D possibly being TRBD1 (5 bases). V lost 5 bases and J 3 bases, leaving 19 bases between the germline ends. This CDR3 has 16 amino acids. The V gene's germline CDR1 is LGHNT and CDR2 FRNRAP. The chain's CDR3 is CASGPPGQGQYTEAFF. The CDR3 nucleotides read TGTGCTAGTGGTCCCCCTGGGCAGGGTCAGTACACTGAAGCTTTCTTT.

The chain has TRBV24-1 and TRBJ1-3; D call uncertain. Per germline, CDR1 KGHDR and CDR2 SFDVKD. The CDR3 totals 14 residues. V was trimmed by 7 bases and J by 2 bases, leaving 11 bases between them. In nucleotides, the CDR3 is TGTGCCACCAGCCCTAACCCCCCTGGAAACACCATATATTTT. Its protein is CATSPNPPGNTIYF.

The V and J genes are TRBV5-1 and TRBJ1-5; 7 positions agree with TRBD1. From germline, CDR1 is SGHRS and CDR2 YFSETQ. The CDR3 extends over 13 amino acids. Trimming removed 4 bases from V and 5 bases from J; junction bases left unmatched: 3. CDR3 in DNA: TGCGCCAGCAGCAGTGACAGGGATCAGCCCCAGCATTTT. It encodes CASSSDRDQPQHF.

This chain links TRBV19 with TRBJ2-2; 7 bases match TRBD2. Per the germline V gene, CDR1 is LNHDA and CDR2 is SQIVND (reference sequence). With 5 bases clipped from V and 7 bases from J, the junction kept 7 bases outside the gene matches. This CDR3 is built from 14 residues. CDR3 sequence reads: CASSAGTIGGELFF. The CDR3, as DNA: TGTGCCAGTAGTGCCGGGACTATTGGCGGGGAGCTGTTTTTT.

The rearrangement uses TRBV13 and TRBJ2-2; 10 positions match TRBD1. This CDR3 is built from 16 residues. J was trimmed by 2 bases and V by 5 bases; bases with no gene match: 5. Germline loops: CDR1 PRHDT, CDR2 FYEKMQ (reference sequence). The CDR3: CASSPTGGANTGELFF. The DNA of the CDR3 is TGTGCCAGCAGCCCGACAGGGGGCGCAAACACCGGGGAGCTGTTTTTT.

The J gene is TRBJ1-2, the V gene TRBV9; weak D call: TRBD1 (6 bases). V lost 4 bases to trimming and J lost 3 bases, with 13 bases between them. CDR1 is SGDLS, CDR2 YYNGEE, per germline. This CDR3 is 14 amino acids long. The CDR3 DNA sequence: TGTGCCAGCAGCCCCTCGGCAGGGGACTATGGCTACACCTTC. This translates into CASSPSAGDYGYTF.

The rearrangement joins TRBV10-1 to TRBJ2-7; a possible D gene is TRBD1 (5 bases). The V end lost 3 bases, the J end lost 2 bases, and 8 bases lay between the germline ends. CDR3 size: 13 residues. Germline-derived CDR1 and CDR2 are WNHNN and SYGVQD (reference sequence). The CDR3 loop is CASSEDRTYEQYF. Here the CDR3 DNA reads TGCGCCAGCAGTGAAGACAGAACCTACGAGCAGTACTTC.

The chain has TRBV7-9 and TRBJ1-4; no clear D. Per the germline V gene, CDR1 is SEHNR and CDR2 is FQNEAQ (reference sequence). Trimming pared 5 bases from V and 10 bases from J, leaving 17 bases between. The CDR3 is 14 amino acids. CDR3 nucleotides: TGTGCCAGCAGCCCTGCGGGCGGTGGAGGAAAACTGTTTTTT. This codes for CASSPAGGGGKLFF. Full variable domain (remainder filled in from reference TRBV7-9 and TRBJ1-4): DTGVSQNPRHKITKRGQNVTFRCDPISEHNRLYWYRQTLGQGPEFLTYFQNEAQLEKSRLLSDRFSAERPKGSFSTLEIQRTEQGDSAMYLCASSPAGGGGKLFFGSGTQLSVL.

This sequence joins TRBV16 and TRBJ2-1; 9 bases line up with TRBD1. V gave up 2 bases and J gave up 3 bases; unmatched junction bases: 11. This CDR3 spans 18 amino acids. Germline values: CDR1 KGHSY, CDR2 FQNENV. The CDR3 DNA follows: TGTGCCAGCAGCCAAAGCCGGACAGGGGAAGGAAACTACAATGAGCAGTTCTTC. It yields the protein CASSQSRTGEGNYNEQFF.

CDR3 sequence reads: CAWFKWGDRLAKNIQYF. Written as DNA, the CDR3 is TGTGCCTGGTTCAAATGGGGGGACAGGCTAGCCAAAAACATTCAGTACTTC. This chain links TRBV30 with TRBJ2-4, with TRBD1 matching over 8 bases. CDR3 size: 17 residues. Germline CDR1 GTSNPN, CDR2 SVGIG (reference sequence). V lost 5 bases and J lost 0; bases outside the gene matches: 12.

The V and J genes are TRBV5-6 and TRBJ2-7, with 8 bases that match TRBD1. Germline V CDR1 and CDR2: SGHDT, YYEEEE. The CDR3 is made up of 15 amino acids. V gave up 1 base and J gave up 3 bases; unmatched junction bases: 6. In DNA, the CDR3 is TGTGCCAGCAGCTTGAGGGCAGGGGGCATCTACGAGCAGTACTTC. Encoded protein: CASSLRAGGIYEQYF.

The chain carries TRBV5-4 and TRBJ1-1; 8 nucleotides align to TRBD1. CDR3 length: 15 residues. With V trimmed by 2 bases and J by 4 bases, 7 bases remained unmatched. Germline values: CDR1 SGHNT, CDR2 YYREEE (reference sequence). The CDR3 DNA follows: TGTGCCAGCAGCTTTCAGGGGGCCTCGATCACTGAAGCTTTCTTT. It codes for CASSFQGASITEAFF.